Listed below are T cell receptor beta chains from one sample, sequenced in a study of Tregs in tolerant kidney transplant recipients. Clones were sequenced by immunoSEQ multiplex PCR, and TCRdb holds only the in-frame ones, with some missing. In the table there are about 69,000 clones, around 90% of which are singletons. The sequencing used CD4+ T cells from blood, collected before the transplant. Source of these receptors: a human donor who received a combined kidney and bone marrow transplant. CDR3s include the opening cysteine and the closing phenylalanine or tryptophan. The order of the fields is clone size, V gene, J gene, D gene, CDR3 protein, CDR3 DNA. D genes are given only for firm matches. Part of the rows lack a size; the others show once, few, many or a class for expanded clones.

-	TRBV6-5	TRBJ1-2	-	CASSTRDYGYTF	TGTGCCAGCAGTACTCGAGACTATGGCTACACCTTC
-	TRBV28	TRBJ1-1	TRBD1	CASNRDSRMNTEAFF	TGTGCCAGCAACCGGGACAGCCGCATGAACACTGAAGCTTTCTTT
-	TRBV18	TRBJ1-1	-	CASSRGMDTEAFF	TGTGCCAGCTCAAGGGGCATGGACACTGAAGCTTTCTTT
-	TRBV29-1	TRBJ2-1	TRBD2	CSVQTSGRYSYNEQFF	TGCAGCGTTCAAACTAGCGGGAGGTACTCCTACAATGAGCAGTTCTTC
-	TRBV28	TRBJ2-1	TRBD2	CASSSPSGRRSDNEQFF	TGTGCCAGCAGTTCCCCGAGCGGGAGGCGGTCGGACAATGAGCAGTTCTTC
-	TRBV27	TRBJ1-2	-	CASRDYTYGYTF	TGTGCCAGCAGGGACTATACCTATGGCTACACCTTC
-	TRBV5-1	TRBJ2-3	TRBD1	CASRQSGTGPDTQYF	TGCGCCAGCAGACAATCCGGGACAGGGCCAGATACGCAGTATTTT
-	TRBV30	TRBJ2-7	TRBD2	CAWKGGSSYEQYF	TGTGCCTGGAAAGGCGGGAGCTCCTACGAGCAGTACTTC
-	TRBV11-3	TRBJ2-3	-	CASSFGRGGNTQYF	TGTGCCAGCAGCTTCGGCCGGGGTGGGAATACGCAGTATTTT
few	TRBV5-1	TRBJ2-7	TRBD1	CASSLGYSGQGSYEQYF	TGCGCCAGCAGCTTGGGCTACTCCGGACAGGGGTCCTACGAGCAGTACTTC
-	TRBV4-1	TRBJ2-7	TRBD2	CASSQLGLAGRSYEQYF	TGCGCCAGCAGCCAACTTGGACTAGCGGGAAGGTCCTACGAGCAGTACTTC
-	TRBV19	TRBJ1-1	-	CASSITPEGGHTEAFF	TGTGCCAGTAGTATTACCCCGGAGGGAGGACACACTGAAGCTTTCTTT
-	TRBV19	TRBJ2-6	TRBD1	CASRRTGSSGANVLTF	TGTGCCAGTCGCAGGACAGGGTCGAGTGGGGCCAACGTCCTGACTTTC
-	TRBV5-1	TRBJ2-1	TRBD1	CASSQTSGTVFGEQFF	TGCGCCAGCAGCCAGACATCCGGGACAGTCTTTGGTGAGCAGTTCTTC
-	TRBV7-7	TRBJ2-5	-	CASSLGRRETQYF	TGTGCCAGCAGCTTAGGGCGGCGAGAGACCCAGTACTTC
-	TRBV9	TRBJ1-4	-	CASSVGQNEKLFF	TGTGCCAGCAGCGTAGGGCAGAACGAAAAACTGTTTTTT
-	TRBV27	TRBJ2-7	TRBD2	CASSPQRFLAGGLYEQYF	TGTGCCAGCAGTCCCCAAAGGTTTCTAGCGGGAGGGCTCTACGAGCAGTACTTC
-	TRBV28	TRBJ1-5	-	CASRGTWGSGLQPQHF	TGTGCCAGCAGAGGGACTTGGGGTAGTGGTCTTCAGCCCCAGCATTTT
once	TRBV5-4	TRBJ2-1	TRBD2	CASSLAGGNSYNEQFF	TGTGCCAGCAGCTTGGCGGGAGGGAATTCCTACAATGAGCAGTTCTTC
-	TRBV10-3	TRBJ1-1	TRBD1	CAISGGTGNTEAFF	TGTGCCATCAGTGGGGGGACAGGGAACACTGAAGCTTTCTTT
-	TRBV27	TRBJ2-7	-	CASSLAGRVYEQYF	TGTGCCAGCAGTTTAGCGGGACGGGTCTACGAGCAGTACTTC
-	TRBV30	TRBJ2-2	-	CAWSVLGAPGELFF	TGTGCCTGGAGTGTACTTGGGGCTCCCGGGGAGCTGTTTTTT
-	TRBV5-1	TRBJ1-1	-	CASSFRGGGGNTEAFF	TGCGCCAGCAGCTTTAGGGGGGGTGGAGGGAACACTGAAGCTTTCTTT
-	TRBV19	TRBJ1-2	-	CASTLSVGNYGYTF	TGTGCCAGTACCCTGTCGGTTGGTAACTATGGCTACACCTTC
-	TRBV11-1	TRBJ2-7	-	CASSFFADSEVYEQYF	TGTGCCAGCAGCTTCTTCGCGGACAGTGAGGTCTACGAGCAGTACTTC
-	TRBV6-5	TRBJ2-2	-	CASGRRYTGELFF	TGTGCCAGCGGGCGGAGGTACACCGGGGAGCTGTTTTTT
-	TRBV7-2	TRBJ1-2	-	CASSPDRNYGYTF	TGTGCCAGCAGCCCGGACAGAAACTATGGCTACACCTTC
-	TRBV5-4	TRBJ2-7	TRBD2	CASSAAGVVEQYF	TGTGCCAGCAGCGCAGCGGGAGTGGTCGAGCAGTACTTC
-	TRBV7-7	TRBJ2-6	TRBD1	CASSPGTGSGANVLTF	TGTGCTAGCAGCCCTGGGACAGGCTCTGGGGCCAACGTCCTGACTTTC
-	TRBV7-3	TRBJ2-5	TRBD2	CASSSSAGGWETQYF	TGTGCCAGCAGCTCATCCGCGGGAGGGTGGGAGACCCAGTACTTC
-	TRBV7-2	TRBJ1-5	-	CASSPFYSNQPQHF	TGTGCCAGCAGCCCTTTTTATAGCAATCAGCCCCAGCATTTT
-	TRBV7-3	TRBJ1-1	TRBD1	CASSLKGTAMNTEAFF	TGTGCCAGCAGCTTAAAAGGGACAGCCATGAACACTGAAGCTTTCTTT
-	TRBV6-4	TRBJ2-1	TRBD2	CASSEASGMGEQFF	TGTGCCAGCAGTGAGGCTAGCGGGATGGGTGAGCAGTTCTTC
-	TRBV7-8	TRBJ2-5	TRBD1	CASSLLDRGRETQYF	TGTGCCAGCAGCTTATTAGACAGGGGTAGGGAGACCCAGTACTTC
-	TRBV27	TRBJ2-7	TRBD2	CASRGLAGVQEYF	TGTGCCAGCAGAGGACTAGCGGGAGTACAGGAGTACTTC